The clone carrying this T cell receptor (beta chain) was counted a few times. Its target is not known. For TCR, cDNA came from 5'RACE template switching, which added a universal primer site and UMIs. TCRdb independently ran MiXCR on the 5' RACE reads; one entry per CDR3 protein. The table lists some 390,000 distinct CDR3 sequences, 18% of them singletons. These data originate in a study of T cells after yellow fever vaccination. Study outcomes and limitations: The CD4 and CD8 compartments had a small share of their clonotypes in common. At 95% to 98% for CD4 and 70% to 90% for CD8, most primary-vaccination clones showed up again after the booster. Peaking on day 5 versus 15, the secondary response was faster but weaker.

Germline loops: CDR1 SGHAT, CDR2 FQNNGV. This CDR3 spans 15 amino acids. V lost 2 bases and J 7 bases, leaving 15 bases between the germline ends. The sequence came from a man aged 18 to 30 who received the YFV17D yellow fever vaccine. The chain employs TRBV11-2 and TRBJ2-1, with D possibly matching TRBD1 (7 bases). Material: PBMCs, obtained before the yellow fever booster vaccination. The chain's CDR3 is CASSLLFPGGNEQFF. CDR3 in DNA: TGTGCCAGCAGCTTACTTTTTCCAGGGGGGAATGAGCAGTTCTTC.